The TCR beta chain described here comes from a study of shared clonotypes between healthy human individuals (TCRdb year 2020). Regarding the study in general: A few men and two women, aged 18 to 49 years, made up the cohort. Per donor, three plates each were used for CD4 naive and CD4 memory, two for CD8 naive, and one for CD8 memory. To estimate repertoire size and how much clonotypes are shared between individuals, the study performed deep sequencing of blood TCR repertoires from about five healthy adults. Libraries were prepared and TCR repertoires were sequenced by different laboratories using diverse techniques, in order to increase sequencing depth and limit assay-specific biases. Each donor's leukapheresis produced roughly between about 0.9 and 9.5 billion PBMCs. What the work shows at the level of the full study, not this receptor alone: Sampling was restricted to blood, and TCR repertoires in tissue are likely to differ from TCR repertoires in blood. Larger estimated clonotype richness was generally found for naive subsets than for memory subsets. Pairwise subsampling led to the expectation that sequencing depth would affect the degree of clonotype sharing among donors. Rarefaction of sorted-subset datasets indicated incomplete sequencing despite the large sequencing depth. The small number of donors limited the genetic and exposure-history diversity represented. When four donors were compared, the shared fraction of clonotypes was about 5% for naive CD4, around 4% for naive CD8, roughly 2.3% for memory CD4, and less than 0.5% for memory CD8. Clonotypes shared by all four sorted-subset donors showed higher generation probabilities than non-shared clonotypes.

Using the deep immunoSEQ assay, multiplex PCR amplified TCR CDR3 regions from genomic DNA. Extracted genomic DNA from each cell subset was spread evenly across all wells of several immunoSEQ 96-well plates, with each plate serving as a replicate. Each replicate PCR for sorted subsets received about 0.2 ug genomic DNA, equal to around 32,000 T cell genomes. Purified libraries were quantified with a Qubit 3.0 fluorometer, sized on a Bioanalyzer 2100, and re-quantified with the KAPA Library Quantification kit. Each immunoSEQ 96-well plate was sequenced on its own single-read 150-cycle Illumina NextSeq 550 flow cell. Per the original workflow: Because only junctional sequences without quality scores were contained in the immunoSEQ output, filtering matching that applied to full-length reads could not be performed. Sequences were annotated with PyIR, a Python wrapper for IgBLAST v1.9, using IMGT germline references to assign V/J genes and CDR3. Reads were filtered out if the reads had weak V/J assignments (E-value above 1e-6), no CDR3, stop codons, out-of-frame junctions, or ambiguous translated residues. V3J clonotypes were defined as sequences sharing an identical inferred V gene, J gene, and CDR3 amino acid sequence. To compute the percentage overlap between repertoires, the number of shared unique clonotypes was divided by the size of the smaller repertoire. RTK rarefaction, the Chao1 estimator, and Recon v2.1 estimates of unobserved clonotypes were used to assess repertoire richness. Generation probabilities for all TCRbeta clonotypes obtained by the gDNA method from a handful of donors were computed using OLGA. TCRdb obtained this table from immuneACCESS and retained in-frame rearrangements with V and J assigned. These tables miss some clones; where compared with another copy, unresolved V genes account for less than half of the shortfall, and the remainder is unexplained. That table is the source of V, J and clone size, and D and trimming were worked out from the DNA. The sample has about 1.5 million clones on record, 98% of them singletons. Around 0.45% of the sample goes to the ten largest clones.

The donors were healthy, HIV-negative adults with no recently reported acute infections or vaccinations. All donors were Caucasian adults living in Nashville, Tennessee, USA. Magnetic negative selection was used to enrich CD4+ T cells, after which naive cells were positively selected on CD45RA and the negative fraction became the memory subset. Blood was obtained by leukapheresis, after which PBMCs were separated by Ficoll-Histopaque density gradient centrifugation and cryopreserved in liquid nitrogen vapor phase. Purity and quantity of every magnetically sorted T cell population were checked by analytical flow cytometry. From each sorted fraction, genomic DNA was isolated and quantified by UV absorbance on a Nanodrop 2000c. V has 7 bases trimmed and J has 2 bases trimmed; junction bases matching no gene number 7. From cysteine to phenylalanine, the CDR3 is 15 amino acids long. The DNA shown is the 45-base CDR3, in frame from base 1. The germline V gene gives CDR1 as SGHAT and CDR2 as FQNNGV.

Regarding this clone: Its specific antigen is unknown. Nothing much larger sits one base from this clone, and base qualities are not available.

Sequenced material: naive CD4+ T cells sorted from blood. The meaning of the sample's cell subset or site label: CD45RA+ positively selected. The TCR originated in a man under 40 in good health. The rearranged segments are TRBV11-2 and TRBJ2-3, with TRBD1 matching 9 junction bases. CDR3 region: CASKRGDRDTDTQYF. The bases read TGTGCCAGCAAAAGGGGGGACAGGGACACAGATACGCAGTATTTT.